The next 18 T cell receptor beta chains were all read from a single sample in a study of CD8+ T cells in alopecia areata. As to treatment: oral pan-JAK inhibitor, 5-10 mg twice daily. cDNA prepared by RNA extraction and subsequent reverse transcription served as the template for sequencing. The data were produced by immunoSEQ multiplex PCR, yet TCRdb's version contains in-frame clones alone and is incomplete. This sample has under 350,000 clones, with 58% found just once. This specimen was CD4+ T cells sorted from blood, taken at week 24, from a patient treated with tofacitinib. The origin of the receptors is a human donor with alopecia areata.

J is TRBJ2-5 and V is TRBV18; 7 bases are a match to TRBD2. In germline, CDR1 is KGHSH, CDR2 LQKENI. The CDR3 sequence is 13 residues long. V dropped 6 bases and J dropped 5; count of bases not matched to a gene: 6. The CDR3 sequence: CASSTGGGETQYF. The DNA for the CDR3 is TGTGCCAGCTCGACGGGAGGAGGGGAGACCCAGTACTTC.

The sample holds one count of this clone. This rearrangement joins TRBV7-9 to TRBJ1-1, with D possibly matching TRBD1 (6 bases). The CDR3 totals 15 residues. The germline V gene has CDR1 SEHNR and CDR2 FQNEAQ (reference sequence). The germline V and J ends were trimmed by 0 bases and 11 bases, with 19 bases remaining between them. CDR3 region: CASSLAPRGQSRAFF. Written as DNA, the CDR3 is TGTGCCAGCAGCTTAGCTCCCAGGGGACAATCCCGGGCTTTCTTT.

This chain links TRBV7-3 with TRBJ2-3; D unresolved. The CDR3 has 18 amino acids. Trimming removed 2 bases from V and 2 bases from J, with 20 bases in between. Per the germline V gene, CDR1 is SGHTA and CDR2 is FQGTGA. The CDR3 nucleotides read TGTGCCAGCAGCTTAGCCGGTCCCCTGGACGGCCCCACAGATACGCAGTATTTT. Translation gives CASSLAGPLDGPTDTQYF.

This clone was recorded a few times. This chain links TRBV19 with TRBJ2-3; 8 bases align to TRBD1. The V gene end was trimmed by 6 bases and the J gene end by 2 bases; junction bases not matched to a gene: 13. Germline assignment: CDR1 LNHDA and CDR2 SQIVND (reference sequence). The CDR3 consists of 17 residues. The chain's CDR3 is CASSHTGRGPATDTQYF. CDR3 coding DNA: TGTGCCAGTAGCCACACCGGCAGGGGGCCCGCCACAGATACGCAGTATTTT.

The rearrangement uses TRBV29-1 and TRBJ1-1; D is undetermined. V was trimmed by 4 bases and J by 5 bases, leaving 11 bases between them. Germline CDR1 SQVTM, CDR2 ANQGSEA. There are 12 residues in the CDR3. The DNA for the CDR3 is TGCAGCGTTGGCCGGGGTGTGACTGAAGCTTTCTTT. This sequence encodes CSVGRGVTEAFF. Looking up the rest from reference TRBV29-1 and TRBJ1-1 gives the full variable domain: SAVISQKPSRDICQRGTSLTIQCQVDSQVTMMFWYRQQPGQSLTLIATANQGSEATYESGFVIDKFPISRPNLTFSTLTVSNMSPEDSSIYLCSVGRGVTEAFFGQGTRLTVV.

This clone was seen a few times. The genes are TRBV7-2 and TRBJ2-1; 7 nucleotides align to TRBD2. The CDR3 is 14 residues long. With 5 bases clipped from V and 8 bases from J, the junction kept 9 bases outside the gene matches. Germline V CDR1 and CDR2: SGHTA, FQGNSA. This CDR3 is CASSPGLVSHEQFF. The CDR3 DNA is TGTGCCAGCAGCCCCGGACTAGTTTCCCATGAGCAGTTCTTC.

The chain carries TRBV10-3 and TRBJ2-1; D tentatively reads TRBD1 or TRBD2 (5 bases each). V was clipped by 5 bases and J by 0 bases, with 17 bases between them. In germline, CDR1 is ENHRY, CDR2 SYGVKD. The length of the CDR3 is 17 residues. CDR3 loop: CAISTSGPSSSYNEQFF. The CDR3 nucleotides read TGTGCCATCAGTACCTCGGGGCCATCGAGCTCCTACAATGAGCAGTTCTTC.

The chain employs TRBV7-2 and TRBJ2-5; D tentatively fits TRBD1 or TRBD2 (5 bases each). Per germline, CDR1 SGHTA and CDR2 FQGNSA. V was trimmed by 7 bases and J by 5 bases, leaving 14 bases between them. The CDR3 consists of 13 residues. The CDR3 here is CASTIGREETQYF. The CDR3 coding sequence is TGTGCCAGCACCATTGGCAGGGAGGAGACCCAGTACTTC.

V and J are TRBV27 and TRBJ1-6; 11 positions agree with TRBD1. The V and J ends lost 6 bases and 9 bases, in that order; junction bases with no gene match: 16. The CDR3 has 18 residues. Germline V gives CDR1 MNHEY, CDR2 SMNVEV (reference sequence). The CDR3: CASSLRGVLGTGGSPLHF. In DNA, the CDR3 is TGTGCCAGCAGCTTAAGGGGAGTATTAGGGACAGGGGGTTCACCCCTCCACTTT.

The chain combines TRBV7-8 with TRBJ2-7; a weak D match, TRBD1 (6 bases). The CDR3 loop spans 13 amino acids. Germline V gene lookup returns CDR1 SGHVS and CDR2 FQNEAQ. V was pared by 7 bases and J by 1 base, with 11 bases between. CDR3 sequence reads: CASKVRGSYEQYF. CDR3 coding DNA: TGTGCCAGCAAAGTCAGGGGATCCTACGAGCAGTACTTC.

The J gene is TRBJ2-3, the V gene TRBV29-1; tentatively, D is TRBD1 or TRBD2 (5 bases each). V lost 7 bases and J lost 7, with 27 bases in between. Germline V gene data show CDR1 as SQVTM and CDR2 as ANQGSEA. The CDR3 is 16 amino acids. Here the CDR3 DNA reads TGCAGCGCCCGAAGCCGAGGGGCCTTAAAGATTAATACGCAGTATTTT. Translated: CSARSRGALKINTQYF.

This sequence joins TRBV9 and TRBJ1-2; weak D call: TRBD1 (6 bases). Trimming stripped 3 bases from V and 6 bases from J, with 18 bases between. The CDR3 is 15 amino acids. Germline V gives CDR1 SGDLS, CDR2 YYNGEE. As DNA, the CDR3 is TGTGCCAGCAGCGCGGGCAGCCCGGGGGCCAATGGCTACACCTTC. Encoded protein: CASSAGSPGANGYTF.

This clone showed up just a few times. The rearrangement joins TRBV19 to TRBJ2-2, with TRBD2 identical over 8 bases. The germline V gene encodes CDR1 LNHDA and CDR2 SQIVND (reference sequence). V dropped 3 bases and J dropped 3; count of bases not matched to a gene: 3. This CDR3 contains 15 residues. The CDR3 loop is CASSILSGDTGELFF. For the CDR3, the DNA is TGTGCCAGTAGTATCCTTAGCGGGGACACCGGGGAGCTGTTTTTT.

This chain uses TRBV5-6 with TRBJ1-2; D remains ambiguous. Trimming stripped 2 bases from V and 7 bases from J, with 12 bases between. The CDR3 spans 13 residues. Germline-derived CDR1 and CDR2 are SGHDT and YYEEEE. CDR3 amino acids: CASSLWGFGGYTF. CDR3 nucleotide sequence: TGTGCCAGCAGCTTATGGGGATTTGGTGGCTACACCTTC.

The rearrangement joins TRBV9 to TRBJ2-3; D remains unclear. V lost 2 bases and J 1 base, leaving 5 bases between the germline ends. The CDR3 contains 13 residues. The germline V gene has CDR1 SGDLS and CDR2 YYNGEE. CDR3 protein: CASSVQGTDTQYF. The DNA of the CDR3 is TGTGCCAGCAGCGTTCAAGGCACAGATACGCAGTATTTT.

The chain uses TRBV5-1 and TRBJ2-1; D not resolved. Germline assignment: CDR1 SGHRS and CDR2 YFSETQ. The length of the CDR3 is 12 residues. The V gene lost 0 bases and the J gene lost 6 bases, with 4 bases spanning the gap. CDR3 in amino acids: CASSLDSNEQFF. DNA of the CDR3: TGCGCCAGCAGCTTGGACAGCAATGAGCAGTTCTTC.

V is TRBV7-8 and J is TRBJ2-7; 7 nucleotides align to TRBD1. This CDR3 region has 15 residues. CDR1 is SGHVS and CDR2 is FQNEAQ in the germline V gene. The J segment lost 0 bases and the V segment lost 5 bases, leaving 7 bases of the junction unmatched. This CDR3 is CASSLRQGSSYEQYF. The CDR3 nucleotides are TGTGCCAGCAGCCTCAGACAGGGAAGCTCCTACGAGCAGTACTTC.

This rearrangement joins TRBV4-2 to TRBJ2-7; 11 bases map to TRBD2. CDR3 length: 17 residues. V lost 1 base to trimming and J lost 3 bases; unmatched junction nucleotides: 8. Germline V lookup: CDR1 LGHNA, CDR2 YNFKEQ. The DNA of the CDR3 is TGTGCCAGCAGCCAAGCTAATCTGCTAGCGGGGGGCTACGAGCAGTACTTC. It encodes CASSQANLLAGGYEQYF.